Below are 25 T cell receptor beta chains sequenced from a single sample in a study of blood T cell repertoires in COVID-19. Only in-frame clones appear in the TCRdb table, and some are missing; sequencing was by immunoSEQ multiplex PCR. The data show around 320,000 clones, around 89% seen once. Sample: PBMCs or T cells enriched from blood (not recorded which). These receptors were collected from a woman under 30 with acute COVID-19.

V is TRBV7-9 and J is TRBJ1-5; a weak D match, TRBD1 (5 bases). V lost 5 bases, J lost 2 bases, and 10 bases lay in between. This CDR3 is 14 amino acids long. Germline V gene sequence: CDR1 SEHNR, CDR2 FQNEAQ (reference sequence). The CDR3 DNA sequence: TGTGCCAGCAGCGCAGGGATCGGCAATCAGCCCCAGCATTTT. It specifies CASSAGIGNQPQHF.

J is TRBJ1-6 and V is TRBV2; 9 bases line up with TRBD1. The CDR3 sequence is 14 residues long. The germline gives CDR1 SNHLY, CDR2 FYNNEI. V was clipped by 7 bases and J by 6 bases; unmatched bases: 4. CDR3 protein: CASIGTGRNSPLHF. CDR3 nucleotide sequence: TGTGCCAGCATTGGGACAGGGCGTAATTCACCCCTCCACTTT.

CDR3 DNA sequence: TGTGCCAGCAGCTTAGCAAGAGCGAGACCCGCCGGGACTGAAGCTTTCTTT. As protein: CASSLARARPAGTEAFF. This chain connects TRBV7-9 to TRBJ1-1; D gene unclear. The CDR3 is 17 residues long. Trimming shortened V by 0 bases and J by 5 bases, and 19 bases separated the two germline ends. The V gene's germline CDR1 is SEHNR and CDR2 FQNEAQ (reference sequence). Filled out from reference TRBV7-9 and TRBJ1-1, the complete variable domain reads DTGVSQNPRHKITKRGQNVTFRCDPISEHNRLYWYRQTLGQGPEFLTYFQNEAQLEKSRLLSDRFSAERPKGSFSTLEIQRTEQGDSAMYLCASSLARARPAGTEAFFGQGTRLTVV.

CDR3 amino acids: CASSLAPTSSTDTQYF. The DNA for the CDR3 is TGCGCCAGCAGCTTGGCCCCTACCTCTAGCACAGATACGCAGTATTTT. The J gene is TRBJ2-3, the V gene TRBV5-1, with unresolved D. The CDR3 spans 16 residues. With 0 bases removed from V and 0 bases from J, the gap between germline ends came to 11 bases. CDR1 SGHRS and CDR2 YFSETQ come from the germline V gene.

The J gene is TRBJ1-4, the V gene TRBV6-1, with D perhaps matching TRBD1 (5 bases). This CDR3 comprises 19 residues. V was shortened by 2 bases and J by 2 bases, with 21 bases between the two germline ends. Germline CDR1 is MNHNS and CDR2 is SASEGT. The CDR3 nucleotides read TGTGCCAGCAGTGAACCTTCGACAACAGCAAGGGGCACTAATGAAAAACTGTTTTTT. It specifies CASSEPSTTARGTNEKLFF.

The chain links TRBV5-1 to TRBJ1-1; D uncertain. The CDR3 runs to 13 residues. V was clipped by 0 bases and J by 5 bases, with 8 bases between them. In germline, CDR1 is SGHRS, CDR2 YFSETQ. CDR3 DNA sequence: TGCGCCAGCAGCTTGGCCGGGAGGACTGAAGCTTTCTTT. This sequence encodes CASSLAGRTEAFF.

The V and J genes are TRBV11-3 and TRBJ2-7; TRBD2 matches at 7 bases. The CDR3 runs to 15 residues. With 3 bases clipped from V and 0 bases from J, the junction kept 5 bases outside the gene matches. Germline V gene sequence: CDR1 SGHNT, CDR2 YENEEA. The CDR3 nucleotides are TGTGCCAGCAGCTTTAGCGGGCCTGGCTCCTACGAGCAGTACTTC. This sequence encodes CASSFSGPGSYEQYF.

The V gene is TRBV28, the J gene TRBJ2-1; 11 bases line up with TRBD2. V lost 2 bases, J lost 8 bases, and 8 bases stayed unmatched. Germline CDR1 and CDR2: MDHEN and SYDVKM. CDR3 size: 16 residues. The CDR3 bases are TGTGCCAGCAGTTTACTAGCGGGAGGCCCCTTCGATGAGCAGTTCTTC. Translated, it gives CASSLLAGGPFDEQFF.

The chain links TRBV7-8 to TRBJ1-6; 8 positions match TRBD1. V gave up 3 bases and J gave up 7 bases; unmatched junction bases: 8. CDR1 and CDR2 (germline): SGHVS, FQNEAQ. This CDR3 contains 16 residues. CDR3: CASSLEGGTGNSPLHF. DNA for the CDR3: TGTGCCAGCAGCTTGGAGGGAGGGACAGGAAATTCACCCCTCCACTTT.

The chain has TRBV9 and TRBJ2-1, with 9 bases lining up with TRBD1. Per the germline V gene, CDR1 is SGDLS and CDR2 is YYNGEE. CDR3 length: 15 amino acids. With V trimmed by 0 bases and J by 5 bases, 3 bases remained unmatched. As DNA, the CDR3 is TGTGCCAGCAGCGTAGCTGGGGACAGGGACAATGAGCAGTTCTTC. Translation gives CASSVAGDRDNEQFF.

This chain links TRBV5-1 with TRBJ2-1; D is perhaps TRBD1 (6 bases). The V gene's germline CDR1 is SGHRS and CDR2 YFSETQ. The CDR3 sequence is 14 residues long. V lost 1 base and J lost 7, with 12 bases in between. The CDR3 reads CASSLMTGSNEQFF. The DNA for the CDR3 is TGCGCCAGCAGCTTGATGACAGGTTCAAATGAGCAGTTCTTC.

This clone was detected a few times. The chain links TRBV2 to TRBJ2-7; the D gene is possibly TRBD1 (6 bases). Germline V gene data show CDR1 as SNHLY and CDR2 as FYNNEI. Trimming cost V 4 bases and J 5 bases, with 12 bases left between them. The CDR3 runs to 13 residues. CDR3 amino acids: CASSAQGIHEQYF. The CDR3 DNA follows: TGTGCCAGCAGTGCCCAGGGGATCCACGAGCAGTACTTC.

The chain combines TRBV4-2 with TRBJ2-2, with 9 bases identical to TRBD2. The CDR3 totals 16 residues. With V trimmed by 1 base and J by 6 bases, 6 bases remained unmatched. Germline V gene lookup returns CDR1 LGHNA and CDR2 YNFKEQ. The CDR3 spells CASSQGVAGVAGELFF. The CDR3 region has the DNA TGTGCCAGCAGCCAAGGGGTAGCGGGAGTAGCCGGGGAGCTGTTTTTT.

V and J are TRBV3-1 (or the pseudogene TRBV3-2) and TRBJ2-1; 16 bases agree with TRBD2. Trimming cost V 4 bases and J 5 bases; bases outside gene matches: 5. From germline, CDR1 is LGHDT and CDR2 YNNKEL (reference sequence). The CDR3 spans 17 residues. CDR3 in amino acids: CASSPGTSGRGDNEQFF. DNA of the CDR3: TGTGCCAGCAGCCCGGGGACTAGCGGGAGGGGAGACAATGAGCAGTTCTTC.

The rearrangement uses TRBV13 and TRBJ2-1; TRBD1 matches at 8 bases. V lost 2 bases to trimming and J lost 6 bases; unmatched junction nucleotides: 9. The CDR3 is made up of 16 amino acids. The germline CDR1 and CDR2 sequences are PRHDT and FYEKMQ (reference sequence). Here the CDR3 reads CASSLPDRESGNEQFF. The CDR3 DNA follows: TGTGCCAGCAGCTTACCGGACAGGGAGAGTGGCAATGAGCAGTTCTTC.

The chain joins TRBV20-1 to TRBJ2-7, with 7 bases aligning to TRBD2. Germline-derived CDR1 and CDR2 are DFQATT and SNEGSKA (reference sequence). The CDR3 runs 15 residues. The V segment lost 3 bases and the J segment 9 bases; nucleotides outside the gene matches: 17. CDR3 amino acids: CSASTPREKKIGQYF. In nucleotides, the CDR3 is TGCAGTGCTAGTACGCCGCGGGAGAAAAAAATAGGGCAGTACTTC.

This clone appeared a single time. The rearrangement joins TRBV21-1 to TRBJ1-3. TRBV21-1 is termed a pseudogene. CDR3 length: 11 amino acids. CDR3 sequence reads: CASTRRNTIYF. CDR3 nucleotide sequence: TGTGCCAGCACTAGAAGAAACACCATATATTTT.

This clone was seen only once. In nucleotides, the CDR3 is TGTGCCAGCAGTTTATACATGTCCGTGAACACTGAAGCTTTCTTT. Its protein product is CASSLYMSVNTEAFF. The rearrangement links TRBV28 to TRBJ1-1; D gene uncertain. CDR1 and CDR2 from the germline V gene are MDHEN and SYDVKM. V was shortened by 1 base and J by 0 bases, with 9 bases between the two germline ends. The CDR3 sequence is 15 residues long.

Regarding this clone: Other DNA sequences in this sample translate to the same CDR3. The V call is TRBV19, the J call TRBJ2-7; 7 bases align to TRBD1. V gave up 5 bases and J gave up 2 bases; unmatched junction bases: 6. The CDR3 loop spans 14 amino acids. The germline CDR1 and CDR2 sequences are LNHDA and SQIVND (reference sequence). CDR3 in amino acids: CASSSRDSTYEQYF. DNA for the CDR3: TGTGCCAGTAGTTCTCGGGACAGCACCTACGAGCAGTACTTC.

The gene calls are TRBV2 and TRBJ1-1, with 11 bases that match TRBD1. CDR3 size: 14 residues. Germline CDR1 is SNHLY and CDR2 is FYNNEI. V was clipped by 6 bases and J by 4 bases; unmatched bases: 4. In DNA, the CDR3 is TGTGCCAGCAGGCCCGGGACAGGGGGCACTGAAGCTTTCTTT. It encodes CASRPGTGGTEAFF.

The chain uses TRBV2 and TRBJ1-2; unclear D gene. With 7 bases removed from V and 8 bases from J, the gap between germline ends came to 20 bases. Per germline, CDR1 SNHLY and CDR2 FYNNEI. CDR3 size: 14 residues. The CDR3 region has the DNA TGTGCCAGCAACTTACGGGAAGTTGGGGAGGGCTACACCTTC. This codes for CASNLREVGEGYTF.

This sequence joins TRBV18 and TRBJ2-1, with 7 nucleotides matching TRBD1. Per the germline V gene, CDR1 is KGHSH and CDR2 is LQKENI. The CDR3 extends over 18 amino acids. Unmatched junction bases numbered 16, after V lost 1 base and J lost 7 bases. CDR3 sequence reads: CASSPLWPQGPATNEQFF. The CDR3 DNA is TGTGCCAGCTCACCACTTTGGCCACAGGGGCCTGCCACGAATGAGCAGTTCTTC.

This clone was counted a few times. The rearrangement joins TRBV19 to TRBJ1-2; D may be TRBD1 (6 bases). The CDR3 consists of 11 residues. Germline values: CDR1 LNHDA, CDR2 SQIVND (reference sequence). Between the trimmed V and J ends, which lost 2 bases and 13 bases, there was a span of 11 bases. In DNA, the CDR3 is TGTGCCAGTAGTATAAGGGGGAGACCCACCTTC. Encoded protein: CASSIRGRPTF.

CDR3 sequence: CASRAGLDYGYTF. As DNA, the CDR3 is TGTGCCAGCCGCGCGGGGTTAGACTATGGCTACACCTTC. The chain carries TRBV27 and TRBJ1-2, with unresolved D. Germline V gene lookup returns CDR1 MNHEY and CDR2 SMNVEV (reference sequence). The germline V and J ends were trimmed by 8 bases and 3 bases, with 13 bases remaining between them. The CDR3 runs to 13 residues.

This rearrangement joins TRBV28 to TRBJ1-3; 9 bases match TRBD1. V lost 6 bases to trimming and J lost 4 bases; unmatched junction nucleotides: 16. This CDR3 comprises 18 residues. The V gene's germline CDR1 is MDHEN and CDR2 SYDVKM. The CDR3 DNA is TGTGCCAGCAGATCCGGGACAGGGTTCCAGGGCCGAGGAAACACCATATATTTT. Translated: CASRSGTGFQGRGNTIYF.